This TCR beta chain appears in the sequencing data of a study of T cell responses to AZD1222 COVID-19 vaccine. To note about this clone: Antigen specificity is unknown.

The table came from immunoSEQ multiplex PCR; TCRdb's copy has only in-frame clones and leaves some out. The sample yields around 150,000 clones, 88% seen once. Study-wide results and caveats: Spike-specific TCR breadth and depth went up after people got two AZD1222 doses.

The CDR3 is 12 amino acids. Trimming removed 6 bases from V and 2 bases from J, with 7 bases in between. The V gene's germline CDR1 is SNHLY and CDR2 FYNNEI. The clonotype was recovered from an adult who received the AZD1222 COVID-19 vaccine. Sample: peripheral blood, taken 28 days after the second AZD1222 dose. The V and J genes are TRBV2 and TRBJ1-1; D uncertain. This chain's CDR3 is CASRISNTEAFF. Written as DNA, the CDR3 is TGTGCCAGCAGAATTTCAAACACTGAAGCTTTCTTT.